A single sample is the source of the 31 T cell receptor beta chains below, sequenced in a study of T cell responses to AZD1222 COVID-19 vaccine. Clones were read by immunoSEQ multiplex PCR, and TCRdb kept only the in-frame ones, dropping some. The sample records roughly 55,000 clones, roughly nine tenths being singletons. This specimen consisted of peripheral blood, obtained on day 0 of AZD1222 vaccination. The receptors derive from an adult in good health.

The genes are TRBV6-5 and TRBJ2-7, with D hard to call. V was shortened by 6 bases and J by 0 bases, with 12 bases between the two germline ends. Germline V gene data show CDR1 as MNHEY and CDR2 as SVGAGI. The CDR3 runs to 14 residues. CDR3 DNA: TGTGCCAGCAGCCCCTCCGTGCCCTCCTACGAGCAGTACTTC. Amino acid sequence: CASSPSVPSYEQYF.

V usage is TRBV4-3 and J usage is TRBJ1-2; D is perhaps TRBD1 (5 bases). Trimming left V 1 base short and J 3 bases short, with 9 bases between. This CDR3 is 14 amino acids long. Germline CDR1 reads LGHNA; CDR2 reads YSLEER. As DNA, the CDR3 is TGCGCCAGCAGCCAAGCTCGGGGGTACTATGGCTACACCTTC. Its translation is CASSQARGYYGYTF.

The V call is TRBV24-1, the J call TRBJ2-7; D gene ambiguous. Germline V lookup: CDR1 KGHDR, CDR2 SFDVKD. Trimming pared 2 bases from V and 3 bases from J, leaving 10 bases between. The CDR3 is made up of 14 amino acids. The CDR3 DNA sequence: TGTGCCACCAGTGATTCCAAAAACCTCTACGAGCAGTACTTC. Translating it yields CATSDSKNLYEQYF.

This clone was detected a few times. The chain combines TRBV9 with TRBJ1-2, with 12 bases matching TRBD1. Trimming at V came to 0 bases and at J to 4 bases, leaving 4 bases not matched to a gene. CDR3 length: 16 residues. Germline V gives CDR1 SGDLS, CDR2 YYNGEE. CDR3 bases: TGTGCCAGCAGCGTAGCCGGGACAGGGGGCATCTATGGCTACACCTTC. It yields the protein CASSVAGTGGIYGYTF.

This clone was counted a few times. The rearrangement uses TRBV2 and TRBJ1-1, with D perhaps TRBD1 (6 bases). V lost 4 bases and J lost 3, with 12 bases in between. Germline V CDR1 and CDR2: SNHLY, FYNNEI. The CDR3 runs 14 residues. The CDR3 sequence: CASSVQGKDTEAFF. In DNA, the CDR3 is TGTGCCAGCAGTGTACAGGGAAAGGACACTGAAGCTTTCTTT.

The V gene is TRBV2, the J gene TRBJ1-1; 9 positions agree with TRBD1. The germline V gene encodes CDR1 SNHLY and CDR2 FYNNEI. This CDR3 spans 14 amino acids. Trimming cost V 10 bases and J 0 bases; bases outside gene matches: 6. CDR3: CAMPRTGVNTEAFF. CDR3 sequence (DNA): TGTGCCATGCCACGGACAGGGGTGAACACTGAAGCTTTCTTT.

The chain uses TRBV10-3 and TRBJ2-1; 8 bases are a match to TRBD2. Per the germline V gene, CDR1 is ENHRY and CDR2 is SYGVKD. This CDR3 contains 16 residues. V shed 7 bases and J 3 bases; nucleotides not matched to a gene: 11. Here the CDR3 reads CAITSRGSGDYNEQFF. The CDR3 DNA reads as TGTGCCATCACTTCAAGGGGTAGCGGGGACTACAATGAGCAGTTCTTC.

Details on this clone: The CDR3 ends on some other residue instead of the conserved phenylalanine or tryptophan, so this is likely a read error. Because the CDR3's place on the DNA is in doubt, the DNA is left out and the CDR3 is given as listed by TCRdb. The chain joins TRBV5-4 to TRBJ2-7. The CDR3 length is 9 residues, termini included. Per the germline V gene, CDR1 is SGHNT and CDR2 is YYREEE (reference sequence). The CDR3 here is CASSLKMGI.

This clone was seen only a few times. The chain couples TRBV18 to TRBJ2-7; 7 nucleotides agree with TRBD1. The CDR3 length is 14 residues. CDR1 and CDR2 from the germline V gene are KGHSH and LQKENI. The ends lost 10 bases at V and 6 bases at J; junction bases unmatched: 15. The CDR3 region is CATSNAGGSSEQYF. The CDR3 DNA reads as TGTGCCACCTCCAACGCAGGGGGTAGTTCCGAGCAGTACTTC.

The CDR3: CASSPGQGYGYTF. In DNA, the CDR3 is TGTGCCAGCAGTCCGGGACAGGGGTATGGCTACACCTTC. The rearrangement joins TRBV12-3 or TRBV12-4 to TRBJ1-2; TRBD1 matches at 10 bases. This CDR3 region has 13 residues. The ends lost 5 bases at V and 5 bases at J; junction bases unmatched: 2.

In its sample, this clone was seen a few times. CDR3 in amino acids: CASSRDWGYTYQANYGYTF. As DNA, the CDR3 is TGTGCCAGCAGTCGAGATTGGGGGTATACTTACCAGGCTAACTATGGCTACACCTTC. This sequence joins TRBV28 and TRBJ1-2, with D possibly TRBD1 on 5 matching bases. This CDR3 has 19 amino acids. V was clipped by 5 bases and J by 0 bases, with 25 bases between them. From germline, CDR1 is MDHEN and CDR2 SYDVKM.

The chain carries TRBV5-4 and TRBJ1-2; the D gene is possibly TRBD1 (5 bases). The ends were cut back, 4 bases at V and 1 base at J, with 8 bases in the middle. The CDR3 has 13 amino acids. Germline-derived CDR1 and CDR2 are SGHNT and YYREEE (reference sequence). Written as DNA, the CDR3 is TGTGCCAGCAGCCGGGACGGTAACTATGGCTACACCTTC. Its translation is CASSRDGNYGYTF.

V usage is TRBV11-3 and J usage is TRBJ2-1, with TRBD2 identical over 13 bases. V lost 5 bases to trimming and J lost 5 bases; unmatched junction nucleotides: 6. The V gene's germline CDR1 is SGHNT and CDR2 YENEEA. CDR3 length: 16 amino acids. The CDR3 loop reads CASSKLGTSGNNEQFF. The CDR3 coding sequence is TGTGCCAGCAGCAAATTGGGGACTAGCGGGAACAATGAGCAGTTCTTC.

The V call is TRBV28, the J call TRBJ1-1; 8 bases are a match to TRBD1. Germline loops: CDR1 MDHEN, CDR2 SYDVKM. Trimming removed 7 bases from V and 5 bases from J; junction bases left unmatched: 9. The CDR3 length is 14 residues. CDR3 residues: CASNMEDRETEAFF. The CDR3 coding sequence is TGTGCCAGCAACATGGAGGACAGGGAGACTGAAGCTTTCTTT.

The CDR3: CASAPSSTDTQYF. The CDR3 coding sequence is TGTGCTAGTGCCCCAAGTAGCACAGATACGCAGTATTTT. This chain joins TRBV12-5 and TRBJ2-3; D is uncertain. From germline, CDR1 is LGHNT and CDR2 FRNRAP. V gave up 7 bases and J gave up 0 bases, with 8 bases separating them. CDR3 size: 13 residues.

This rearrangement joins TRBV23-1 to TRBJ1-5, with TRBD1 matching 7 bases. TRBV23-1 has ORF status, its function being uncertain. Unmatched junction bases numbered 21, after V lost 7 bases and J lost 0 bases. The CDR3 loop spans 20 amino acids. The CDR3 loop reads CASTQGQGEWIRNSNQPQHF. The CDR3 DNA sequence: TGCGCCAGCACTCAGGGGCAGGGGGAATGGATTCGGAATAGCAATCAGCCCCAGCATTTT.

The chain recombines TRBV5-1 with TRBJ1-1, with 8 bases aligning to TRBD1. The germline gives CDR1 SGHRS, CDR2 YFSETQ. J was trimmed by 3 bases and V by 0 bases; bases with no gene match: 4. The CDR3 is 15 amino acids. CDR3 nucleotides: TGCGCCAGCAGCTTGGCAGGGGGCTGGGACACTGAAGCTTTCTTT. Protein sequence: CASSLAGGWDTEAFF. Full variable domain (rest looked up from reference TRBV5-1 and TRBJ1-1): KAGVTQTPRYLIKTRGQQVTLSCSPISGHRSVSWYQQTPGQGLQFLFEYFSETQRNKGNFPGRFSGRQFSNSRSEMNVSTLELGDSALYLCASSLAGGWDTEAFFGQGTRLTVV.

J is TRBJ1-5 and V is TRBV27, with D possibly TRBD1 on 6 matching bases. CDR3 length: 13 residues. V was trimmed by 5 bases and J by 4 bases, leaving 9 bases between them. In germline, CDR1 is MNHEY, CDR2 SMNVEV (reference sequence). The CDR3 region has the DNA TGTGCCAGCAGTACACAGGGTAATCAGCCCCAGCATTTT. It is translated as CASSTQGNQPQHF.

The J gene is TRBJ2-6, the V gene TRBV5-6, with D possibly being TRBD1 or TRBD2 (7 bases each). Germline lookup yields CDR1 SGHDT and CDR2 YYEEEE. The CDR3 is made up of 16 amino acids. Trimming removed 4 bases at V and 4 bases at J, with 15 bases between. The chain's CDR3 is CASSPGGGLGANVLTF. Here the CDR3 DNA reads TGTGCCAGCAGCCCAGGGGGGGGGCTGGGGGCCAACGTCCTGACTTTC.

The rearrangement uses TRBV12-3 or TRBV12-4 and TRBJ1-5; tentative D call: TRBD1 (5 bases). With 3 bases removed from V and 3 bases from J, the gap between germline ends came to 6 bases. This CDR3 has 13 residues. The CDR3 nucleotides are TGTGCCAGCAGTTTCAGGGACAATCAGCCCCAGCATTTT. As protein: CASSFRDNQPQHF.

The V gene is TRBV6-6, the J gene TRBJ2-7, with D tentatively TRBD2 (7 bases). V was pared by 8 bases and J by 5 bases, with 13 bases between. This CDR3 is built from 12 residues. Germline assignment: CDR1 MNHNY and CDR2 SVGAGI (reference sequence). The CDR3 DNA follows: TGTGCCAGCTCTGGGGGGGGCGACGAGCAGTACTTC. This translates into CASSGGGDEQYF.

This clone appeared a few times. The chain couples TRBV28 to TRBJ1-2; tentative D call: TRBD1 (5 bases). Trimming removed 4 bases at V and 3 bases at J, with 9 bases between. The CDR3 extends over 13 amino acids. Germline lookup yields CDR1 MDHEN and CDR2 SYDVKM. This CDR3 is CASSSGLYYGYTF. Here the CDR3 DNA reads TGTGCCAGCAGTTCGGGACTTTACTATGGCTACACCTTC.

The V gene is TRBV7-9, the J gene TRBJ2-7, with D unresolved. V dropped 2 bases and J dropped 3 bases, with 8 bases sitting between them. The CDR3 runs 13 residues. The V gene's germline CDR1 is SEHNR and CDR2 FQNEAQ (reference sequence). In DNA form, the CDR3 reads TGTGCCAGCAGCTTACTGCCCAACTACGAGCAGTACTTC. As protein: CASSLLPNYEQYF. Based on the CDR3 plus reference TRBV7-9 and TRBJ2-7, the full variable domain is DTGVSQNPRHKITKRGQNVTFRCDPISEHNRLYWYRQTLGQGPEFLTYFQNEAQLEKSRLLSDRFSAERPKGSFSTLEIQRTEQGDSAMYLCASSLLPNYEQYFGPGTRLTVT.

This clone was recorded only once. The V gene is TRBV5-1, the J gene TRBJ2-5; TRBD1 might be the D (5 bases). Germline V gene sequence: CDR1 SGHRS, CDR2 YFSETQ. The CDR3 covers 14 residues. The V end was cut by 0 bases, the J end by 1 base, with 7 bases between. The CDR3 spells CASSLGQTQETQYF. In DNA form, the CDR3 reads TGCGCCAGCAGCTTGGGACAGACCCAAGAGACCCAGTACTTC.

This chain joins TRBV4-1 and TRBJ2-1, with TRBD1 matching over 8 bases. The V and J ends lost 4 bases and 0 bases, in that order; junction bases with no gene match: 8. Germline lookup yields CDR1 MGHRA and CDR2 YSYEKL. The CDR3 has 17 residues. Here the CDR3 reads CASSPGGGVSSYNEQFF. The CDR3 DNA reads as TGCGCCAGCAGCCCAGGGGGCGGGGTGAGCTCCTACAATGAGCAGTTCTTC.

The chain carries TRBV18 and TRBJ1-3, with a tentative D call TRBD1 (5 bases). CDR1 is KGHSH, CDR2 LQKENI, per germline. V dropped 2 bases and J dropped 6 bases, with 8 bases sitting between them. The CDR3 is 13 amino acids. The CDR3 protein is CASSPEGSNTIYF. In nucleotides, the CDR3 is TGTGCCAGCTCACCAGAGGGGTCAAACACCATATATTTT.

V and J are TRBV5-1 and TRBJ2-1, with 9 bases lining up with TRBD2. The CDR3 has 16 amino acids. The V segment lost 4 bases and the J segment 3 bases; nucleotides outside the gene matches: 8. The V gene's germline CDR1 is SGHRS and CDR2 YFSETQ. The CDR3 DNA reads TGCGCCAGCAGCGGCGGAGAAGCGGGGGGCTACAATGAGCAGTTCTTC. Translated: CASSGGEAGGYNEQFF.

This clone was seen more than once but under ten times. This rearrangement joins TRBV28 to TRBJ2-7, with D perhaps TRBD1 or TRBD2 (5 bases each). The length of the CDR3 is 12 residues. Trimming shortened V by 6 bases and J by 2 bases, and 8 bases separated the two germline ends. CDR1 and CDR2 (germline): MDHEN, SYDVKM. The CDR3 sequence: CASREDTYEQYF. In nucleotides, the CDR3 is TGTGCCAGCAGGGAGGACACCTACGAGCAGTACTTC.

The V and J genes are TRBV5-1 and TRBJ2-2, with TRBD1 identical over 7 bases. CDR3 length: 18 amino acids. The V gene end was trimmed by 7 bases and the J gene end by 3 bases; junction bases not matched to a gene: 18. Germline assignment: CDR1 SGHRS and CDR2 YFSETQ. CDR3 DNA: TGCGCCAGCGCTTTTAATCCCGACAGGGATTTGGACACCGGGGAGCTGTTTTTT. Translation: CASAFNPDRDLDTGELFF.

The chain couples TRBV6-5 to TRBJ2-7; D possibly corresponds to TRBD2 (7 bases). With 7 bases removed from V and 3 bases from J, the gap between germline ends came to 16 bases. The CDR3 runs 14 residues. Germline lookup yields CDR1 MNHEY and CDR2 SVGAGI. The CDR3 loop is CASTRERGGYEQYF. In nucleotides, the CDR3 is TGTGCCAGCACCCGGGAAAGGGGGGGCTACGAGCAGTACTTC.

This clone was observed a few times. The J gene is TRBJ1-3, the V gene TRBV7-6; 8 bases are shared with TRBD1. The germline CDR1 and CDR2 sequences are SGHVS and FNYEAQ. V gave up 1 base and J gave up 3 bases; unmatched junction bases: 2. The CDR3 is 15 amino acids. CDR3 bases: TGTGCCAGCAGCTTAGAGGACAGGGTTGGAAACACCATATATTTT. Its protein product is CASSLEDRVGNTIYF.